The next 23 T cell receptor beta chains were all read from a single sample in a study of blood T cell repertoires in COVID-19. Here immunoSEQ multiplex PCR was the method, and the copy in TCRdb shows in-frame clones only, minus some. The sample has roughly 100,000 clones; about 90% are singletons. The sequencing sample was made of peripheral blood. The source is a man aged 50-60 years with active COVID-19.

The CDR3 DNA follows: TGTGCTAGTGGTTTGGTAGTCAGGGGGTCAGCAGATACGCAGTATTTT. It codes for CASGLVVRGSADTQYF. This chain links TRBV12-5 with TRBJ2-3, with TRBD1 matching 7 bases. The CDR3 length is 16 residues. The trim removed 0 bases at V and 4 bases at J, leaving 7 bases unmatched. The germline CDR1 and CDR2 sequences are LGHNT and FRNRAP.

V usage is TRBV5-1 and J usage is TRBJ1-2; D not resolved. V was trimmed by 4 bases and J by 8 bases, leaving 12 bases between them. CDR1 and CDR2 (germline): SGHRS, YFSETQ. The CDR3 sequence is 12 residues long. CDR3 nucleotide sequence: TGCGCCAGCAGCCAAGACGGAGACGGCTACACCTTC. This sequence encodes CASSQDGDGYTF.

V and J are TRBV2 and TRBJ2-5; the D is unclear. Trimming took off 3 bases at V and 2 bases at J, with 7 bases between the two ends. CDR1 is SNHLY, CDR2 FYNNEI, per germline. The CDR3 consists of 13 residues. CDR3 sequence (DNA): TGTGCCAGCAGTGAGCGACTTCAAGAGACCCAGTACTTC. Translation gives CASSERLQETQYF.

This chain connects TRBV30 to TRBJ1-1, with D possibly matching TRBD1 (5 bases). Germline V gene lookup returns CDR1 GTSNPN and CDR2 SVGIG (reference sequence). There are 15 residues in the CDR3. V was clipped by 7 bases and J by 4 bases, with 22 bases between them. The CDR3: CAYNWRGGYGTEAFF. CDR3 in DNA: TGTGCCTACAATTGGAGGGGCGGGTATGGCACTGAAGCTTTCTTT.

V gene TRBV6-5 combines with J gene TRBJ2-3; D is possibly TRBD2 (6 bases). Deletions cut 5 bases from V and 13 bases from J, with 19 bases between. In germline, CDR1 is MNHEY, CDR2 SVGAGI. The CDR3 has 13 residues. This chain's CDR3 is CASSPSTSSGEYF. CDR3 DNA sequence: TGTGCCAGCAGTCCCTCCACGTCCTCGGGGGAGTATTTT.

The chain has TRBV9 and TRBJ1-6; 8 nucleotides agree with TRBD1. The V gene's germline CDR1 is SGDLS and CDR2 YYNGEE. The trim removed 4 bases at V and 8 bases at J, leaving 8 bases unmatched. The length of the CDR3 is 15 residues. CDR3 protein: CASSSLDREDSPLHF. Written as DNA, the CDR3 is TGTGCCAGCAGCTCCTTGGACAGGGAAGATTCACCCCTCCACTTT.

This clone showed up just once. The gene calls are TRBV5-4 and TRBJ1-1; D is ambiguous. The length of the CDR3 is 17 residues. Deletions cut 0 bases from V and 0 bases from J, with 15 bases between. Germline CDR1 SGHNT, CDR2 YYREEE (reference sequence). CDR3 nucleotides: TGTGCCAGCAGCTTGGCCTCGGGGTTAAGTCTGAACACTGAAGCTTTCTTT. As protein: CASSLASGLSLNTEAFF. The full variable domain, completed using reference TRBV5-4 and TRBJ1-1, is ETGVTQSPTHLIKTRGQQVTLRCSSQSGHNTVSWYQQALGQGPQFIFQYYREEENGRGNFPPRFSGLQFPNYSSELNVNALELDDSALYLCASSLASGLSLNTEAFFGQGTRLTVV.

V and J are TRBV2 and TRBJ2-3; tentative D call: TRBD1 (5 bases). CDR1 and CDR2 from the germline V gene are SNHLY and FYNNEI. This CDR3 contains 12 residues. Trimming left V 7 bases short and J 5 bases short, with 10 bases between. The CDR3 DNA sequence: TGTGCCAGCATCCGAAGGGGAGATACGCAGTATTTT. It specifies CASIRRGDTQYF.

The chain uses TRBV2 and TRBJ1-6; 7 nucleotides line up with TRBD1. J lost 7 bases, V lost 7 bases, and 4 bases had no gene match. The CDR3 covers 13 residues. CDR1 and CDR2 from the germline V gene are SNHLY and FYNNEI. DNA for the CDR3: TGTGCCAGCACCCGGGACAGAAATTCACCCCTCCACTTT. Residues: CASTRDRNSPLHF.

The chain employs TRBV5-4 and TRBJ1-2, with D possibly matching TRBD1 (5 bases). The V end was cut by 0 bases, the J end by 11 bases, with 14 bases between. Germline values: CDR1 SGHNT, CDR2 YYREEE (reference sequence). CDR3 length equals 13 residues. CDR3 sequence reads: CASSLGSGGGYTF. As DNA, the CDR3 is TGTGCCAGCAGCTTGGGATCCGGGGGAGGGTACACCTTC.

This rearrangement joins TRBV19 to TRBJ1-1; weak D call: TRBD1 (5 bases). This CDR3 has 13 residues. Trimming left V 11 bases short and J 0 bases short, with 13 bases between. CDR1 and CDR2 from the germline V gene are LNHDA and SQIVND (reference sequence). The CDR3 nucleotides read TGTGCCTCCAAAGGGGCTATGAACACTGAAGCTTTCTTT. Translated, it gives CASKGAMNTEAFF.

The chain links TRBV20-1 to TRBJ1-1; D uncertain. Trimming took 6 bases from V and 10 from J, leaving 12 bases between them. CDR3 length: 10 amino acids. Germline-derived CDR1 and CDR2 are DFQATT and SNEGSKA (reference sequence). The CDR3 spells CSAMTGRAFF. The CDR3 nucleotides are TGCAGTGCGATGACCGGGAGAGCTTTCTTT.

The chain links TRBV25-1 to TRBJ1-1, with TRBD1 identical over 9 bases. Per germline, CDR1 MGHDK and CDR2 SYGVNS. The CDR3 runs to 15 residues. J was trimmed by 1 base and V by 6 bases; bases with no gene match: 6. The CDR3, as DNA: TGTGCCAGCAGCGCGACAGGGGGGAGGAACACTGAAGCTTTCTTT. As protein: CASSATGGRNTEAFF.

The chain couples TRBV5-6 to TRBJ2-7, with TRBD1 matching 7 bases. Per germline, CDR1 SGHDT and CDR2 YYEEEE. This CDR3 is built from 15 residues. J was trimmed by 4 bases and V by 4 bases; bases with no gene match: 11. The CDR3 region is CASSGSGTGDYEQYF. The CDR3 DNA is TGTGCCAGCAGCGGGTCCGGCACAGGGGATTACGAGCAGTACTTC.

The CDR3: CASSFSGGAREQYF. Written as DNA, the CDR3 is TGTGCCAGCAGCTTTAGCGGGGGGGCCCGGGAGCAGTACTTC. The V call is TRBV7-2, the J call TRBJ2-7, with 11 bases matching TRBD2. Germline lookup yields CDR1 SGHTA and CDR2 FQGNSA. The V segment lost 3 bases and the J segment 7 bases; nucleotides outside the gene matches: 5. The CDR3 spans 14 residues.

This chain joins TRBV5-4 and TRBJ2-5; D gene unclear. Germline V gene sequence: CDR1 SGHNT, CDR2 YYREEE (reference sequence). V lost 4 bases and J lost 0, with 7 bases in between. There are 13 residues in the CDR3. The CDR3 DNA is TGTGCCAGCAGCCCGTACAACCAAGAGACCCAGTACTTC. This codes for CASSPYNQETQYF. The complete variable domain, with remaining parts taken from reference TRBV5-4 and TRBJ2-5, reads ETGVTQSPTHLIKTRGQQVTLRCSSQSGHNTVSWYQQALGQGPQFIFQYYREEENGRGNFPPRFSGLQFPNYSSELNVNALELDDSALYLCASSPYNQETQYFGPGTRLLVL.

The chain employs TRBV5-5 and TRBJ1-6; 7 positions match TRBD1. V lost 4 bases, J lost 6 bases, and 7 bases stayed unmatched. The CDR3 spans 15 residues. Germline values: CDR1 SGHKS, CDR2 YYEKEE (reference sequence). The CDR3 sequence is CASSPPGQPNSPLHF. CDR3 nucleotides: TGTGCCAGCAGCCCTCCGGGACAGCCTAATTCACCCCTCCACTTT.

The chain is built from TRBV3-1 (or the pseudogene TRBV3-2) and TRBJ2-1, with 8 bases fitting TRBD2. CDR1 is LGHDT and CDR2 is YNNKEL in the germline V gene (reference sequence). The V segment lost 0 bases and the J segment 10 bases; nucleotides outside the gene matches: 14. This CDR3 is built from 17 residues. The CDR3 coding sequence is TGTGCCAGCAGCCAAGAAGCTAAAGCGGGGGTCCGTGGAGAGCAGTTCTTC. Amino acid sequence: CASSQEAKAGVRGEQFF.

The CDR3 spells CASSQLGQITYNEQFF. The CDR3 DNA is TGCGCCAGCAGCCAATTGGGACAGATTACCTACAATGAGCAGTTCTTC. V gene TRBV5-1 combines with J gene TRBJ2-1; 7 bases match TRBD1. The germline V gene encodes CDR1 SGHRS and CDR2 YFSETQ. The V gene end was trimmed by 4 bases and the J gene end by 2 bases; junction bases not matched to a gene: 9. The CDR3 sequence is 16 residues long.

This chain links TRBV19 with TRBJ2-5; possible D gene TRBD1, 6 bases. The CDR3 length is 15 residues. The germline V gene encodes CDR1 LNHDA and CDR2 SQIVND (reference sequence). V was clipped by 5 bases and J by 3 bases, with 16 bases between them. The CDR3 DNA reads TGTGCCAGTAGTCTAGGACAGCTTTGGGAAGAGACCCAGTACTTC. Translation gives CASSLGQLWEETQYF. Filled out from reference TRBV19 and TRBJ2-5, the complete variable domain reads DGGITQSPKYLFRKEGQNVTLSCEQNLNHDAMYWYRQDPGQGLRLIYYSQIVNDFQKGDIAEGYSVSREKKESFPLTVTSAQKNPTAFYLCASSLGQLWEETQYFGPGTRLLVL.

A single count supports this clone. The rearrangement uses TRBV5-6 and TRBJ2-7, with TRBD1 matching over 7 bases. The CDR3 length is 13 residues. V lost 2 bases, J lost 2 bases, and 1 base stayed unmatched. Germline V gene lookup returns CDR1 SGHDT and CDR2 YYEEEE. DNA for the CDR3: TGTGCCAGCAGCTTCCAGGGGGCCTACGAGCAGTACTTC. Amino acids: CASSFQGAYEQYF.

This chain joins TRBV11-3 and TRBJ2-7, with TRBD1 matching 7 bases. V dropped 0 bases and J dropped 4; count of bases not matched to a gene: 0. The CDR3 length is 13 residues. CDR1 SGHNT and CDR2 YENEEA come from the germline V gene. CDR3 loop: CASSLEQGYEQYF. CDR3 nucleotides: TGTGCCAGCAGCTTAGAACAGGGGTACGAGCAGTACTTC.

This CDR3 reads CASSSRHSVGLNYGYTF. The CDR3 DNA follows: TGTGCCAGCAGCTCGCGGCATTCGGTCGGCCTAAACTATGGCTACACCTTC. V and J are TRBV5-6 and TRBJ1-2; D is undetermined. CDR1 and CDR2 (germline): SGHDT, YYEEEE. Trimming cost V 3 bases and J 2 bases, with 20 bases left between them. The CDR3 has 17 residues.